Sequencing of this T cell receptor beta chain was carried out in a study of T cells in Graves' hyperthyroidism and ophthalmopathy (dated by TCRdb to between 2018 and 2020). Looking at the study overall: Peripheral blood samples were taken at the time of initial diagnosis, prior to any treatment. TCR V-J signatures able to tell the groups apart were searched for in a discovery cohort of approximately 95 patients, of whom fewer than 45 had Graves' ophthalmopathy and 55 to 60 had stable Graves' hyperthyroidism. An independent validation cohort of fewer than 20 hyperthyroidism patients and 17 patients who later progressed to ophthalmopathy tested prospective prediction of ophthalmopathy. The roughly 94 discovery patients were randomly split 7:3 into training and test sets. In six Graves' hyperthyroidism patients, the study also compared T-cell repertoires from thyroid tissue with T-cell repertoires from blood. Following sampling, methimazole starting at 30 mg daily was given to hyperthyroidism patients, and high-dose intravenous methylprednisolone was given to ophthalmopathy patients. The paper describes TCR Vbeta CDR3 sequencing of fewer than 150 peripheral blood samples, made up of around 41 ophthalmopathy patients, around 78 hyperthyroidism patients and 17 progressor patients. Overall study outcomes, separate from this receptor: In cross-validation, a model built on a 13 V-J signature told ophthalmopathy apart from stable hyperthyroidism with approximately 90% sensitivity and about 81% specificity, and in testing the same model reached 80%/75%. Most expanded thyroid clonotypes (frequency above 0.001) were also detected in blood, a finding suggesting that blood repertoires may reflect thyroid immune responses. In validation, the model predicted progression to ophthalmopathy with approximately 70% sensitivity and approximately 74% specificity, a median of approximately 6.5 months before onset. No statistical method was used to set the sample size in advance, and investigators knew the group allocation.

The TCR beta CDR3 regions were amplified from RNA transcripts. A first-round RT-PCR of the TCR CDR3 used the HTBI primer set with the Qiagen OneStep RT-PCR kit. Libraries were constructed in a second round of multiplex PCR, after which size selection and purification were performed. Sequencing of the libraries was done on an Illumina HiSeq2000 using paired-end 100 bp reads. The authors processed their data as follows. SOAPnuke was used to process the raw data, removing reads that contained adapters or uncalled bases, had a mean Phred below 15, or lacked an exact match to the constant primer or identifier. High-quality paired reads were merged with COPE v1.2.5, and unique nucleotide sequences were defined as clonotypes. MiTCR v1.1 was used to align the clonotypes against IMGT TRBV, TRBD and TRBJ reference segments. Analysis was restricted to V-J combinations with a frequency above 0.0001, which covered over 98% of repertoires. A TCS score was defined as the ratio between F50 (clonal expansion) and ExV (chaos), using BLOSUM62-based TCRdist between CDR3 peptides within each V-J. Welch's t-statistics and random forest reduced 450 to 600 V-J features to 13, which were used in a naive Bayes classifier (R e1071). Through fastp at Q25 and MiXCR, TCRdb rebuilt clones from the public reads, retaining in-frame beta chains. Under each unique CDR3 protein, matching rows form one entry showing the most common genes and DNA. These V and J calls are TCRdb output, not the study's own analysis. The sample includes approximately 400,000 distinct CDR3 sequences, with 15% to 18% observed a single time. The biggest ten clones account for approximately 7.5% of the sample.

V was cut back by 3 bases and J by 2 bases, leaving a gap of 6 bases between them. From the germline V gene (reference sequence), CDR1 is MNHEY and CDR2 is SMNVEV. The CDR3 contains 13 residues, cysteine and phenylalanine counted. The entry retains the CDR3 DNA only, 39 bases that are in frame from base 1. This clonotype occurred many times. Its antigen specificity is not known. Base qualities were left out, and no much larger clone turns up one base away. Graves' hyperthyroidism was defined as stable when no progression to ophthalmopathy occurred over 18 months of follow-up. The hyperthyroidism patients were between 18 and 65 years old and newly diagnosed, with a disease duration of less than 2 months. The study excluded patients with uncontrolled infections, other autoimmune diseases, pregnancy or lactation. Clinical symptoms, serum thyroxine and TRAb, thyroid ultrasound, and orbital computed tomography formed the basis for the diagnoses. PBMCs were separated from 8 to 10 ml of fresh peripheral blood using Ficoll-Paque density gradient centrifugation. Total RNA was extracted using Trizol reagent, and RNA quality was assessed on an Agilent 2100 Bioanalyzer.

Sequenced material: blood. Recombination linked TRBV27 to TRBJ2-3; too little of a D gene remains to name it. The source is a woman aged 18-29 years with Graves' hyperthyroidism. This receptor has the CDR3 CASSFGNTDTQYF. The DNA sequence follows: TGTGCCAGCAGTTTTGGGAACACAGATACGCAGTATTTT.